The T cell receptor (beta chain) described here comes from a study of T-cell memory formation after mild COVID-19. There are 13 residues in the CDR3. V shed 6 bases, J shed 5 bases, and the junction held 7 bases outside the gene matches. Germline V gene data show CDR1 as SNHLY and CDR2 as FYNNEI. TCRdb re-analysed the 5' RACE reads in MiXCR, keeping a single row per CDR3 protein. The sample carries under 250,000 distinct CDR3 sequences, roughly 30% recorded once. This clonotype was obtained from an adult woman who had mild COVID-19 (a few samples of this study predate the infection). Cell type and time point are not known. Input material: PBMCs or a T cell subset sorted from them (not recorded which). The rearrangement joins TRBV2 to TRBJ2-7, with 7 bases that match TRBD1. CDR3 coding DNA: TGTGCCAGCAGGATGACAGGGCTCAACGAGCAGTACTTC. This gives the protein CASRMTGLNEQYF.